Below, 3 T cell receptor beta chains from the same sample are listed, as sequenced in a study of T cells in Graves' hyperthyroidism and ophthalmopathy. Authors of the study amplified TCR beta CDR3 regions from RNA transcripts. Using the HTBI primer set, a first-round RT-PCR was run on the TCR CDR3. TCRdb reprocessed the multiplex PCR reads with MiXCR, giving one entry per CDR3 protein. Among more than 300,000 distinct CDR3 sequences listed, roughly 15% were seen once. The specimen sequenced was blood. These TCRs come from a woman under 40 with Graves' ophthalmopathy.

This clonotype was seen ten or more times. The chain has TRBV12-3 or TRBV12-4 and TRBJ2-7; 9 bases agree with TRBD1. The CDR3 contains 13 residues. The junction had 4 bases not matched to a gene; V was cut back by 3 bases and J by 7 bases. CDR3 region: CASSFGDRDEQYF. The CDR3 DNA reads as TGTGCCAGCAGTTTTGGGGACAGGGATGAGCAGTACTTC.

The chain employs TRBV20-1 and TRBJ2-5, with a weak D call TRBD2 (6 bases). Per germline, CDR1 DFQATT and CDR2 SNEGSKA (reference sequence). The CDR3 covers 12 residues. Trimming took off 3 bases at V and 9 bases at J, with 14 bases between the two ends. The CDR3 region has the DNA TGCAGTGCTAGTAGCGGTGCCTTGGCCCAGTACTTC. Encoded protein: CSASSGALAQYF.

Many counts were recorded for this clonotype. The chain combines TRBV18 with TRBJ1-5, with D possibly TRBD1 on 5 matching bases. The germline V gene encodes CDR1 KGHSH and CDR2 LQKENI. The germline V and J ends were trimmed by 2 bases and 5 bases, with 10 bases remaining between them. There are 14 residues in the CDR3. The CDR3 region is CASSPTGPHQPQHF. As DNA, the CDR3 is TGTGCCAGCTCACCAACGGGACCTCATCAGCCCCAGCATTTT.